Shown below are 24 T cell receptor beta chains from a single sample sequenced in a study of CD8 T cells in ankylosing spondylitis. MiXCR, applied by TCRdb to the 5' RACE reads, yields one record per CDR3 protein. The sample records approximately 150,000 distinct CDR3 sequences, 25% to 35% being singletons. The sequenced sample was synovial fluid, either unsorted or a sorted T cell fraction (not recorded which). The receptors come from a male donor with ankylosing spondylitis.

V is TRBV20-1 and J is TRBJ1-6, with a tentative D call TRBD1 (5 bases). V lost 6 bases and J lost 7, with 19 bases in between. The CDR3 extends over 15 amino acids. The germline CDR1 and CDR2 sequences are DFQATT and SNEGSKA (reference sequence). The CDR3 DNA sequence: TGCAGTGCCCCCTCCGAAAGGGGAAAGAATTCACCCCTCCACTTT. Encoded protein: CSAPSERGKNSPLHF.

The chain recombines TRBV7-9 with TRBJ1-2; TRBD1 agrees at 7 bases. From germline, CDR1 is SEHNR and CDR2 FQNEAQ (reference sequence). V was pared by 6 bases and J by 4 bases, with 8 bases of the junction left unmatched. The CDR3 totals 14 residues. The CDR3 loop reads CASSTTGFSYGYTF. In DNA form, the CDR3 reads TGTGCCAGCAGTACGACAGGGTTCAGCTATGGCTACACCTTC.

The gene calls are TRBV2 and TRBJ2-3, with a tentative D call TRBD1 (6 bases). CDR1 is SNHLY, CDR2 FYNNEI, per germline. CDR3 length: 14 amino acids. Trimming took off 6 bases at V and 3 bases at J, with 13 bases between the two ends. The CDR3 sequence: CASRAKQGTDTQYF. The CDR3 region has the DNA TGTGCCAGCAGGGCTAAACAGGGTACAGATACGCAGTATTTT.

This clonotype was seen a few times. This rearrangement joins TRBV5-1 to TRBJ2-2, with 7 nucleotides matching TRBD1. The germline CDR1 and CDR2 sequences are SGHRS and YFSETQ. Unmatched junction bases numbered 6, after V lost 2 bases and J lost 2 bases. This CDR3 comprises 16 residues. The CDR3 DNA follows: TGCGCCAGCAGCTTAGCCGGGACAGTCAACACCGGGGAGCTGTTTTTT. Amino acid sequence: CASSLAGTVNTGELFF.

The rearrangement joins TRBV10-2 to TRBJ1-4; no firm D call. The germline V and J ends were trimmed by 6 bases and 0 bases, with 14 bases remaining between them. This CDR3 has 16 amino acids. Germline V gene data show CDR1 as WSHSY and CDR2 as SAAADI. The CDR3 spells CASRSWGGSTNEKLFF. For the CDR3, the DNA is TGCGCCAGCAGAAGTTGGGGAGGCTCAACTAATGAAAAACTGTTTTTT.

This clonotype appeared many times. The V and J genes are TRBV12-3 or TRBV12-4 and TRBJ1-1; D is unclear. V was cut by 6 bases and J by 10 bases, with 15 bases left in between. The CDR3 is 12 residues long. The chain's CDR3 is CASRHRQAGAFF. The CDR3 nucleotides are TGTGCCAGCAGACATCGGCAGGCCGGAGCTTTCTTT.

This clonotype was seen repeatedly, ten times or more. The chain uses TRBV5-1 and TRBJ2-3, with TRBD1 as a possible D gene (6 bases). The CDR3 covers 16 residues. CDR1 and CDR2 from the germline V gene are SGHRS and YFSETQ. Trimming shortened V by 0 bases and J by 1 base, and 12 bases separated the two germline ends. The CDR3 protein is CASSLVKDSRTDTQYF. The CDR3 DNA reads as TGCGCCAGCAGCTTGGTTAAGGACAGTCGCACAGATACGCAGTATTTT.

The CDR3 region is CASSYSGGDTGELFF. The CDR3 DNA follows: TGTGCCAGCAGTTACTCTGGTGGCGACACCGGGGAGCTGTTTTTT. The chain uses TRBV6-2 or TRBV6-3 and TRBJ2-2; no definite D call. CDR1 and CDR2 (germline): MNHEY, SVGEGT. Deletions cut 0 bases from V and 3 bases from J, with 8 bases between. This CDR3 contains 15 residues.

The J gene is TRBJ2-3, the V gene TRBV11-2, with 8 bases matching TRBD2. CDR1 and CDR2 (germline): SGHAT, FQNNGV. The V gene end was trimmed by 1 base and the J gene end by 2 bases; junction bases not matched to a gene: 2. This CDR3 has 15 residues. This chain's CDR3 is CASSLVRGDTDTQYF. The DNA for the CDR3 is TGTGCCAGCAGCTTAGTGCGGGGGGACACAGATACGCAGTATTTT.

This clonotype was recorded at least ten times. The gene calls are TRBV20-1 and TRBJ2-1; D may be TRBD2 (6 bases). Trimming took 5 bases from V and 10 from J, leaving 18 bases between them. The CDR3 spans 13 residues. Germline V CDR1 and CDR2: DFQATT, SNEGSKA (reference sequence). CDR3: CSAPGLSKLEQFF. The CDR3 DNA follows: TGCAGTGCTCCGGGACTCAGTAAACTGGAGCAGTTCTTC.

The V call is TRBV4-3, the J call TRBJ2-2; D possibly corresponds to TRBD2 (6 bases). Trimming shortened V by 4 bases and J by 5 bases, and 20 bases separated the two germline ends. Germline CDR1 reads LGHNA; CDR2 reads YSLEER. This CDR3 spans 17 amino acids. The CDR3 sequence is CASSRSIAWGGTGELFF. The DNA for the CDR3 is TGCGCCAGCAGCCGCAGCATCGCTTGGGGAGGAACCGGGGAGCTGTTTTTT.

V usage is TRBV5-1 and J usage is TRBJ2-1; TRBD1 might be the D (6 bases). This CDR3 is built from 14 residues. CDR1 SGHRS and CDR2 YFSETQ come from the germline V gene. Trimming shortened V by 5 bases and J by 4 bases, and 13 bases separated the two germline ends. CDR3 sequence reads: CASRSGQQYNEQFF. CDR3 bases: TGCGCCAGCAGGTCTGGACAGCAATACAATGAGCAGTTCTTC.

The J gene is TRBJ1-6, the V gene TRBV6-5; D is unclear. Trimming left V 2 bases short and J 10 bases short, with 15 bases between. The CDR3 is 15 residues long. The germline gives CDR1 MNHEY, CDR2 SVGAGI. The CDR3 loop reads CASSYLGEFSSPLHF. In DNA, the CDR3 is TGTGCCAGCAGTTACCTTGGGGAATTCAGCTCACCCCTCCACTTT.

This clonotype came up many times. The chain links TRBV7-3 to TRBJ2-3; D is uncertain. The CDR3 is 14 amino acids. Germline V lookup: CDR1 SGHTA, CDR2 FQGTGA. The ends were cut back, 0 bases at V and 0 bases at J, with 4 bases in the middle. CDR3 DNA sequence: TGTGCCAGCAGCTTAACAGGCAGCACAGATACGCAGTATTTT. It yields the protein CASSLTGSTDTQYF.

This clonotype has ten or more counts. The chain is built from TRBV7-9 and TRBJ2-1; a possible D gene is TRBD1 (6 bases). The germline V gene encodes CDR1 SEHNR and CDR2 FQNEAQ (reference sequence). The CDR3 spans 12 residues. V lost 2 bases and J lost 10, with 9 bases in between. In DNA form, the CDR3 reads TGTGCCAGCAGCTTATACCAGGGGGAGCAGTTCTTC. This translates into CASSLYQGEQFF.

The chain joins TRBV11-3 to TRBJ2-7; D is uncertain. V shed 5 bases and J shed 3 bases, with 8 bases lying between them. The CDR3 covers 12 residues. Per germline, CDR1 SGHNT and CDR2 YENEEA. CDR3 protein: CASSKADYEQYF. CDR3 nucleotide sequence: TGTGCCAGCAGCAAGGCGGACTACGAGCAGTACTTC.

CDR3 bases: TGTGCCAGTAGCAACCGGGACAGGGGGCGTCGAAACTATGGCTACACCTTC. Translating gives CASSNRDRGRRNYGYTF. The chain has TRBV19 and TRBJ1-2; TRBD1 matches 12 bases. Germline values: CDR1 LNHDA, CDR2 SQIVND (reference sequence). Germline trimming cut 6 bases from V and 2 bases from J; bases unmatched to any gene: 10. There are 17 residues in the CDR3.

This rearrangement joins TRBV7-3 to TRBJ2-2; TRBD1 matches 7 bases. With 9 bases clipped from V and 4 bases from J, the junction kept 5 bases outside the gene matches. The CDR3 covers 13 residues. Looked up from germline, CDR1 is SGHTA and CDR2 is FQGTGA. The CDR3 coding sequence is TGTGCCAGTCAGACAGGGCTCACCGGGGAGCTGTTTTTT. Encoded protein: CASQTGLTGELFF.

This clonotype has a handful of counts. The V gene is TRBV7-9, the J gene TRBJ2-2; TRBD1 or TRBD2 may be the D gene (6 bases each). Germline V gene sequence: CDR1 SEHNR, CDR2 FQNEAQ (reference sequence). The V end was cut by 5 bases, the J end by 4 bases, with 17 bases between. CDR3 length equals 16 residues. Written as DNA, the CDR3 is TGTGCCAGCAGCCCCCCGACTAGAGGGGGCACCGGGGAGCTGTTTTTT. This codes for CASSPPTRGGTGELFF. Full variable domain (outside the CDR3, taken from reference TRBV7-9 and TRBJ2-2): DTGVSQNPRHKITKRGQNVTFRCDPISEHNRLYWYRQTLGQGPEFLTYFQNEAQLEKSRLLSDRFSAERPKGSFSTLEIQRTEQGDSAMYLCASSPPTRGGTGELFFGEGSRLTVL.

The chain combines TRBV6-2 or TRBV6-3 with TRBJ2-5; 7 bases fit TRBD1. Germline values: CDR1 MNHEY, CDR2 SVGEGT. The length of the CDR3 is 14 residues. V lost 6 bases and J lost 5; bases outside the gene matches: 9. The DNA of the CDR3 is TGTGCCAGCAGCCACAGGGGACGTGGGGAGACCCAGTACTTC. Residues: CASSHRGRGETQYF.

In its sample, this clonotype was seen a few times. The chain couples TRBV2 to TRBJ2-2; 7 bases are a match to TRBD2. CDR3 size: 17 residues. The germline CDR1 and CDR2 sequences are SNHLY and FYNNEI. V lost 4 bases, J lost 7 bases, and 15 bases stayed unmatched. CDR3 loop: CASSGIRGRALGGELFF. DNA of the CDR3: TGTGCCAGCAGTGGAATACGGGGGAGGGCTTTGGGCGGGGAGCTGTTTTTT.

This chain joins TRBV2 and TRBJ1-2; D is undetermined. Germline V gene data show CDR1 as SNHLY and CDR2 as FYNNEI. V lost 2 bases and J lost 2, with 6 bases in between. The CDR3 loop spans 13 amino acids. CDR3 DNA: TGTGCCAGCAGTGAAAGGCAAAACTATGGCTACACCTTC. Translated, it gives CASSERQNYGYTF.

This clonotype was counted only a few times. The genes are TRBV5-1 and TRBJ1-4; D gene unclear. The CDR3 spans 14 residues. Germline V gives CDR1 SGHRS, CDR2 YFSETQ. V lost 0 bases and J 4 bases, leaving 7 bases between the germline ends. DNA of the CDR3: TGCGCCAGCAGCTTGGTTGGAGTTAATGAAAAACTGTTTTTT. Its translation: CASSLVGVNEKLFF.

The V call is TRBV7-2, the J call TRBJ1-5; D gene unclear. Germline CDR1 is SGHTA and CDR2 is FQGNSA. V was trimmed by 2 bases and J by 14 bases, leaving 16 bases between them. The CDR3 spans 13 residues. The CDR3 DNA follows: TGTGCCAGCAGCTTATCGGGCCTCGGTTTCAAGCATTTT. Translation gives CASSLSGLGFKHF.